The present T cell receptor beta chain was sequenced within a study of T cell responses to AZD1222 COVID-19 vaccine. Produced via immunoSEQ multiplex PCR; TCRdb's table is partial and in-frame only. The sample lists 95,000 to 150,000 clones, about 90% occurring once. Details on this clone: What it recognizes is unknown.

The CDR3 has 15 amino acids. V dropped 2 bases and J dropped 5; count of bases not matched to a gene: 7. Germline CDR1 and CDR2: MNHEY and SVGAGI. Study-level points and caveats: Donors were largely white British and mainly female; clonal diversity was possibly underestimated.

The rearrangement links TRBV6-5 to TRBJ1-2, with 8 bases matching TRBD1. Sequences were derived from peripheral blood, sampled on day 0 of AZD1222 vaccination. The origin of this receptor is an adult in good health. This CDR3 reads CASSYARTGIYGYTF. The DNA of the CDR3 is TGTGCCAGCAGTTACGCCCGGACAGGGATTTATGGCTACACCTTC.